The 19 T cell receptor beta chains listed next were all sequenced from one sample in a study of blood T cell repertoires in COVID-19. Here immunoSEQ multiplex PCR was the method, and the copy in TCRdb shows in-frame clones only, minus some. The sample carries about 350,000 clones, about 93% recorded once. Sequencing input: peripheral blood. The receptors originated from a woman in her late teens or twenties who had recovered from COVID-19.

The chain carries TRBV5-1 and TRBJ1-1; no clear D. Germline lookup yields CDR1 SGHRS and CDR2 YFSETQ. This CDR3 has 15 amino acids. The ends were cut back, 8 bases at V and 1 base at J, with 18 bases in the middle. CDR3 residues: CASSTSGIGNTEAFF. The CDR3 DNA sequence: TGCGCCAGTTCTACCTCGGGGATAGGGAACACTGAAGCTTTCTTT.

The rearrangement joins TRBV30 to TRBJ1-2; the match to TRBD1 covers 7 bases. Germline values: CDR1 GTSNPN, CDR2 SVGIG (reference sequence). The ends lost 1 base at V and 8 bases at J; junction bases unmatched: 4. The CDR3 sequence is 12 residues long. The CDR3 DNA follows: TGTGCCTGGAGTGGAACAGGGGAAGGCTACACCTTC. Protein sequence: CAWSGTGEGYTF. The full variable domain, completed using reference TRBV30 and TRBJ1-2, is SQTIHQWPATLVQPVGSPLSLECTVEGTSNPNLYWYRQAAGRGLQLLFYSVGIGQISSEVPQNLSASRPQDRQFILSSKKLLLSDSGFYLCAWSGTGEGYTFGSGTRLTVV.

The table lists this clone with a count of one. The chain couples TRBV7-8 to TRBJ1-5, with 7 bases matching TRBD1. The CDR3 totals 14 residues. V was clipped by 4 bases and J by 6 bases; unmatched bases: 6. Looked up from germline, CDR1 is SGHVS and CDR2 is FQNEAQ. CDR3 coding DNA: TGTGCCAGCAGCTCACGACAGGGAGTTCAGCCCCAGCATTTT. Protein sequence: CASSSRQGVQPQHF.

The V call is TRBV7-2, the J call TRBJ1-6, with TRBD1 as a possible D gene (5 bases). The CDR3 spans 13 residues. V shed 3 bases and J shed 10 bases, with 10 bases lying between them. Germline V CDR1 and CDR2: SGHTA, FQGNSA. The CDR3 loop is CASSFGGFSPLHF. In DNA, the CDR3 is TGTGCCAGCAGCTTCGGGGGGTTCTCACCCCTCCACTTT.

The CDR3 nucleotides read TGCGCCAGCAGCCACTCCGACACAGGGGAGGTCTATGGCTACACCTTC. It yields the protein CASSHSDTGEVYGYTF. The V call is TRBV4-3, the J call TRBJ1-2; TRBD1 agrees at 7 bases. V lost 3 bases to trimming and J lost 4 bases; unmatched junction nucleotides: 11. This CDR3 contains 16 residues. From germline, CDR1 is LGHNA and CDR2 YSLEER.

CDR3: CASSQTCSGNPYEQYV. CDR3 DNA: TGTGCCAGCAGCCAAACCTGTAGCGGGAACCCCTACGAGCAGTACGTC. The chain carries TRBV3-1 (or the pseudogene TRBV3-2) and TRBJ2-7, with 8 bases fitting TRBD2. The CDR3 is 16 residues long. Germline loops: CDR1 LGHDT, CDR2 YNNKEL (reference sequence). The V segment lost 2 bases and the J segment 2 bases; nucleotides outside the gene matches: 8.

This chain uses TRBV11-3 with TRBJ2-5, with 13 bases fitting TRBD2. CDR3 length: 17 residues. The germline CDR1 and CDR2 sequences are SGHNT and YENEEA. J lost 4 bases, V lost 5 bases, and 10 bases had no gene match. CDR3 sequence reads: CASSPGLAGVLGETQYF. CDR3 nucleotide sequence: TGTGCCAGCAGCCCCGGACTAGCGGGAGTTTTGGGAGAGACCCAGTACTTC.

The CDR3, as DNA: TGTGCCTGGAGCTCCTCCTCCTACGAGCAGTACGTC. It is translated as CAWSSSSYEQYV. The chain couples TRBV30 to TRBJ2-7; D unclear. Germline CDR1 and CDR2: GTSNPN and SVGIG (reference sequence). V was pared by 3 bases and J by 0 bases, with 6 bases between. The CDR3 runs 12 residues.

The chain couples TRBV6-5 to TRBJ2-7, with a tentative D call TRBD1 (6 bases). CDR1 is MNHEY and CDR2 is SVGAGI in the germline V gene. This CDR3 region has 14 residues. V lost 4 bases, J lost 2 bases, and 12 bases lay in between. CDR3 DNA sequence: TGTGCCAGCAGTTCACGGTCAGGGGCCTACGAGCAGTACGTC. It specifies CASSSRSGAYEQYV.

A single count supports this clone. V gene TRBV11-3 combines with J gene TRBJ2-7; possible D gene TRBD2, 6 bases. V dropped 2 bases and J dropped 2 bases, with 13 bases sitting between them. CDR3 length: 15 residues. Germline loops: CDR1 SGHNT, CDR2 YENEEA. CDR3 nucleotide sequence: TGTGCCAGCAGCTTATTTGGGACTTCAACCTACGAGCAGTACGTC. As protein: CASSLFGTSTYEQYV.

The CDR3, as DNA: TGTGCCACCAGTGATTTTAGGACAGCCTATGGCTACACCTTC. It specifies CATSDFRTAYGYTF. The chain carries TRBV24-1 and TRBJ1-2, with a weak D call TRBD1 (6 bases). The length of the CDR3 is 14 residues. The V end lost 1 base, the J end lost 4 bases, and 9 bases lay between the germline ends. Germline CDR1 and CDR2: KGHDR and SFDVKD.

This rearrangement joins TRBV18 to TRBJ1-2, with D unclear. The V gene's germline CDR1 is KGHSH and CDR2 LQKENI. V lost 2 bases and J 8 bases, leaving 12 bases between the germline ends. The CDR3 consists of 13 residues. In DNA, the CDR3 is TGTGCCAGCTCACCAAGCGGGGATTGGGGCTACACCTTC. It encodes CASSPSGDWGYTF.

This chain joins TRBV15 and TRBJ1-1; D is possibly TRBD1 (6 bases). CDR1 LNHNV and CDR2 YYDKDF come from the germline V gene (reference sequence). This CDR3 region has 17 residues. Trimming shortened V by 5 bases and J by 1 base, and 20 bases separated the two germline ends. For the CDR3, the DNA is TGTGCCACCAGCGAACGGGGGGGCGATGGAAAGAACACTGAAGCTTTCTTT. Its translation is CATSERGGDGKNTEAFF.

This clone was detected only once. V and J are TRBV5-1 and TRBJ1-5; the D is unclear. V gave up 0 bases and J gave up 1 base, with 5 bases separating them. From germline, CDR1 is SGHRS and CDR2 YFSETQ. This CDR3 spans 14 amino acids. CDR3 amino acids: CASSLGQSNQPQHF. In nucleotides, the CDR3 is TGCGCCAGCAGCTTGGGGCAGAGCAATCAGCCCCAGCATTTT.

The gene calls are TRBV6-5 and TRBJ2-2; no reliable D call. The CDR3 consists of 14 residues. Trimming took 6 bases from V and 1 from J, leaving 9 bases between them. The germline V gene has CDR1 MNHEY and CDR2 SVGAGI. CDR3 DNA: TGTGCCAGCAGCTCCGGTTTGAACACCGGGGAGCTGTTTTTT. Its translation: CASSSGLNTGELFF.

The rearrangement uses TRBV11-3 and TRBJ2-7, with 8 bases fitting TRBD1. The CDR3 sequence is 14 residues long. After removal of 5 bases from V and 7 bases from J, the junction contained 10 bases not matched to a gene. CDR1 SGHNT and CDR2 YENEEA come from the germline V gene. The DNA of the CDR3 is TGTGCCAGCAGCATGACAGGGGATCTTTGGGAGCAGTACGTC. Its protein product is CASSMTGDLWEQYV.

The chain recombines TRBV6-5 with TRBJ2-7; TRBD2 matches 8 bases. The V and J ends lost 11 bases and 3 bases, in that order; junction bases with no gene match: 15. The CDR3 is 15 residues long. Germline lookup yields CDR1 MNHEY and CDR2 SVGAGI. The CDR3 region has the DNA TGTGCCTCCATCGATAGGGGTCTAGCGGGCTACGAGCAGTACGTC. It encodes CASIDRGLAGYEQYV.

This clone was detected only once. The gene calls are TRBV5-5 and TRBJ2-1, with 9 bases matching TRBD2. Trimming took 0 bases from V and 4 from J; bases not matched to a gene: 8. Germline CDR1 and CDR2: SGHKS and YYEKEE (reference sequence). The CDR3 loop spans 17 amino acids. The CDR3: CASSLEALAGPYNEQFF. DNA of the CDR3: TGTGCCAGCAGCTTGGAAGCTCTAGCGGGACCTTACAATGAGCAGTTCTTC.

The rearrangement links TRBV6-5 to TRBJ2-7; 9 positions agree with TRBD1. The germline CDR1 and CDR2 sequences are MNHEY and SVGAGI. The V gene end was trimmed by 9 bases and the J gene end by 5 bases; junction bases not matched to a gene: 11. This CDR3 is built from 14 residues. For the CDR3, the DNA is TGTGCCAGTCAGAGAAGGACAGGGGTTGACGAGCAGTACGTC. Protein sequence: CASQRRTGVDEQYV.